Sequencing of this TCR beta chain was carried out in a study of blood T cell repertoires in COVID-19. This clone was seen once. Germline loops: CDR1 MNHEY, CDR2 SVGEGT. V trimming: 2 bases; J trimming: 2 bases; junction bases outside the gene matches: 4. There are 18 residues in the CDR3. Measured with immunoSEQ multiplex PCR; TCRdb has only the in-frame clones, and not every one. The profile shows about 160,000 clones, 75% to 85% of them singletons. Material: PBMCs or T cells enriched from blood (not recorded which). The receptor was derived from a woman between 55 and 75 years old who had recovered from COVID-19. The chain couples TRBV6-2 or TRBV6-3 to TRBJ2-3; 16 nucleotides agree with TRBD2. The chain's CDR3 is CASSYEGTSGGATDTQYF. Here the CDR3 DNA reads TGTGCCAGCAGTTACGAAGGGACTAGCGGGGGGGCCACAGATACGCAGTATTTT.